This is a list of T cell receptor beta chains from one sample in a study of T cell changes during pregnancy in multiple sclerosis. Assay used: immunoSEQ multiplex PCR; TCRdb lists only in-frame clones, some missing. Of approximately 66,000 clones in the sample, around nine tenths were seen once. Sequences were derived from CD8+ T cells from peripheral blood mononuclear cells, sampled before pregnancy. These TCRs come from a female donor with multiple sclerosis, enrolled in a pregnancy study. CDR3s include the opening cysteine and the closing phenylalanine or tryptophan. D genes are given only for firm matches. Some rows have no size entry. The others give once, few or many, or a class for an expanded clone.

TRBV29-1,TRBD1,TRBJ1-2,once,CSVEDRGQSYTF,TGCAGCGTTGAAGATCGGGGACAGAGCTACACCTTC
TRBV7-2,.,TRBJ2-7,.,CASSLRGPPYEQYF,TGTGCCAGCAGCCTGCGGGGGCCACCCTACGAGCAGTACTTC
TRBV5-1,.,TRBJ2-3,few,CASRWESDTQYF,TGCGCCAGCAGGTGGGAGTCAGATACGCAGTATTTT
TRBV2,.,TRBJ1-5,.,CASSDWGDSNQPQHF,TGTGCCAGCAGTGATTGGGGGGATAGCAATCAGCCCCAGCATTTT
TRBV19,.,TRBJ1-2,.,CASSITGAGFGYTF,TGTGCCAGTAGTATAACGGGTGCGGGGTTCGGCTACACCTTC
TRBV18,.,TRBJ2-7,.,CASSPPSLAEQYF,TGTGCCAGCTCACCACCATCCCTAGCGGAGCAGTACTTC
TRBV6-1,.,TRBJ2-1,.,CASHSETYNEQFF,TGTGCCAGCCATAGCGAAACCTACAATGAGCAGTTCTTC
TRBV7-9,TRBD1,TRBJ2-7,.,CASSLLSGQGPSYEQYF,TGTGCCAGCAGCTTACTTTCGGGACAGGGGCCCTCCTACGAGCAGTACTTC
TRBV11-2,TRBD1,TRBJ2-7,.,CASSLDQGTGHEQYF,TGTGCCAGCAGCTTAGATCAGGGGACAGGGCACGAGCAGTACTTC
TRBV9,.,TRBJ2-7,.,CASSVTSNPYEQYF,TGTGCCAGCAGCGTCACCTCTAACCCCTACGAGCAGTACTTC
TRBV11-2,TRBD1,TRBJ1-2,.,CASSLGDSPHYGYTF,TGTGCCAGCAGCTTAGGGGACAGTCCCCACTATGGCTACACCTTC
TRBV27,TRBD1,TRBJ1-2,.,CASSLLQGADGYTF,TGTGCCAGCAGTTTATTGCAGGGGGCAGATGGCTACACCTTC
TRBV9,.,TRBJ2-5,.,CASSVSFGEDPETQYF,TGTGCCAGCAGCGTAAGCTTTGGGGAGGACCCGGAGACCCAGTACTTC
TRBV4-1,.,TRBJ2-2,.,CASSQVLNTGELFF,TGCGCCAGCAGCCAAGTTTTAAACACCGGGGAGCTGTTTTTT
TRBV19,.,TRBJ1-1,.,CASSTWGRGSNTEAFF,TGTGCCAGTAGTACCTGGGGCAGGGGATCGAACACTGAAGCTTTCTTT
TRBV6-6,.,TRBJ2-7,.,CAIRDISYEQYF,TGTGCCATCCGGGACATTTCCTACGAGCAGTACTTC
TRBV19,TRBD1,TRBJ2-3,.,CASSPRTGGYTDTQYF,TGTGCCAGTAGTCCTAGGACAGGAGGATACACAGATACGCAGTATTTT
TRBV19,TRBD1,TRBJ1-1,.,CASSAVGGQDGTEAFF,TGTGCCAGTAGCGCTGTCGGCGGACAGGATGGTACTGAAGCTTTCTTT
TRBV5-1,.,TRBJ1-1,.,CASAEAGNTEAFF,TGCGCCAGCGCCGAGGCGGGGAACACTGAAGCTTTCTTT
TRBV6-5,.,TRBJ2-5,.,CASSYEGVETQYF,TGTGCCAGCAGTTACGAGGGGGTGGAGACCCAGTACTTC
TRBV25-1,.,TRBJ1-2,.,CASSLSTGPRTF,TGTGCCAGCAGTCTCTCGACAGGTCCCAGGACCTTC
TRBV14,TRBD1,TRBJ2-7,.,CASSPGQGSSYEQYF,TGTGCCAGCAGCCCGGGACAGGGGAGCTCCTACGAGCAGTACTTC
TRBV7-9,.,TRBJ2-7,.,CASSSRQVGNEQYF,TGTGCCAGCAGCTCTCGTCAGGTTGGCAACGAGCAGTACTTC
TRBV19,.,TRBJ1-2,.,CASSSEGGYTF,TGTGCCAGTAGTTCGGAGGGGGGCTACACCTTC
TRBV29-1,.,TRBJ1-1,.,CSSGGWTSNTEAFF,TGCAGCTCGGGGGGGTGGACATCAAACACTGAAGCTTTCTTT
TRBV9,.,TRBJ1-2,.,CASSVVSGDTGYTF,TGTGCCAGCAGCGTTGTATCAGGGGACACTGGCTACACCTTC
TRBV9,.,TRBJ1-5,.,CASSVSGVGQPQHF,TGTGCCAGCAGCGTATCGGGTGTAGGACAGCCCCAGCATTTT
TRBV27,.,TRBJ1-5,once,CASSSGYGTQNQPQHF,TGTGCCAGCAGTTCGGGTTACGGGACACAAAATCAGCCCCAGCATTTT
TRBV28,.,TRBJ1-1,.,CASSLMGGDTEAFF,TGTGCCAGCAGTTTAATGGGGGGGGACACTGAAGCTTTCTTT
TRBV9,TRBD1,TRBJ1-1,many,CASSSPTGVATEAFF,TGTGCCAGCAGCTCACCGACAGGGGTGGCCACTGAAGCTTTCTTT
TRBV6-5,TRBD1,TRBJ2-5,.,CASSYGQGETQYF,TGTGCCAGCAGTTACGGACAGGGGGAGACCCAGTACTTC
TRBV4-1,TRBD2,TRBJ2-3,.,CASSPPSGGTDTQYF,TGCGCCAGCAGCCCACCAAGCGGGGGAACAGATACGCAGTATTTT
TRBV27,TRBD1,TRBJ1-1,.,CASSPRGQTNEAFF,TGTGCCAGCAGTCCCCGGGGACAGACCAATGAAGCTTTCTTT
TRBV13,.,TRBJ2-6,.,CASSSATEPGANVLTF,TGTGCCAGCAGCTCCGCGACAGAACCTGGGGCCAACGTCCTGACTTTC
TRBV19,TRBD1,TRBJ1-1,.,CASRDRDHIVNTEAFF,TGTGCCAGTAGGGACAGGGACCATATTGTGAACACTGAAGCTTTCTTT
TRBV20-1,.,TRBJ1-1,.,CRLHGGVGAFF,TGCAGGCTCCACGGGGGGGTCGGAGCTTTCTTT
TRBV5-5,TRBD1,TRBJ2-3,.,CASSLGDREPPDTQYF,TGTGCCAGCAGCTTAGGCGACAGGGAACCACCAGATACGCAGTATTTT
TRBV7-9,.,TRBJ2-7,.,CASSPPPGDEQYF,TGTGCCAGCAGCCCTCCCCCAGGGGACGAGCAGTACTTC
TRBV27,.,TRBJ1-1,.,CASSFSGGGTEAFF,TGTGCCAGCAGTTTTTCGGGGGGAGGCACTGAAGCTTTCTTT
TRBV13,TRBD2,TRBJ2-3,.,CASSLAIGLAEGDTQYF,TGTGCCAGCAGCTTAGCCATTGGTCTAGCGGAGGGAGATACGCAGTATTTT
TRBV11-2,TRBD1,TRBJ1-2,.,CASSFGQGDYGYTF,TGTGCCAGCAGCTTCGGCCAGGGGGACTATGGCTACACCTTC
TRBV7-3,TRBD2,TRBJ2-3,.,CASSREAGGPTDTQYF,TGTGCCAGCAGCCGAGAGGCGGGGGGGCCGACAGATACGCAGTATTTT
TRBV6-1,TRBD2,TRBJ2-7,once,CASSPAAGGPYEQYF,TGTGCCAGCAGTCCGGCGGCGGGGGGGCCATACGAGCAGTACTTC
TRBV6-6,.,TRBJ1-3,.,CASSSGSGNTIYF,TGTGCCAGCAGCTCGGGGTCCGGAAACACCATATATTTT
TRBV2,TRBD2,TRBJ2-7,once,CASIRDSGEWYEQYF,TGTGCCAGCATTCGTGATAGCGGGGAGTGGTACGAGCAGTACTTC
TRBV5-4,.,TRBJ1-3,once,CASSLGQGNTIYF,TGTGCCAGCAGCTTGGGGCAGGGAAACACCATATATTTT
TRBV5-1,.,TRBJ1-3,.,CASSLDGEAGNTIYF,TGCGCCAGCAGCTTGGACGGGGAGGCTGGAAACACCATATATTTT
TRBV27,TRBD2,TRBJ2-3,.,CASSLIKASGGVWADTQYF,TGTGCCAGCAGTTTAATCAAGGCTAGCGGGGGGGTTTGGGCAGATACGCAGTATTTT
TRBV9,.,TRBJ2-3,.,CASSGQEISTDTQYF,TGTGCCAGCAGCGGACAGGAGATTAGCACAGATACGCAGTATTTT
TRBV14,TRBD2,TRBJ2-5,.,CASSQEAGAGETQYF,TGTGCCAGCAGCCAAGAAGCGGGGGCCGGGGAGACCCAGTACTTC
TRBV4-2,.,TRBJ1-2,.,CASSQANGYTF,TGTGCCAGCAGCCAAGCCAATGGCTACACCTTC
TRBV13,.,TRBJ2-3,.,CASSSKLGQGGADTQYF,TGTGCCAGCAGCTCCAAGTTGGGCCAGGGGGGTGCAGATACGCAGTATTTT
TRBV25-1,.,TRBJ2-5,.,CASRDTGEETQYF,TGTGCCAGCAGGGACACGGGGGAAGAGACCCAGTACTTC
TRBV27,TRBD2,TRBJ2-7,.,CASRGLAGGNGEQYF,TGTGCCAGCAGGGGTTTAGCGGGGGGGAACGGCGAGCAGTACTTC
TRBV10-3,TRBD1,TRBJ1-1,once,CASENGQVEVPFF,TGTGCCAGCGAAAACGGACAGGTCGAGGTACCTTTCTTT
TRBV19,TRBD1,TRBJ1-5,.,CASSSDRDNQPQHF,TGTGCCAGTAGTTCTGACAGGGACAATCAGCCCCAGCATTTT